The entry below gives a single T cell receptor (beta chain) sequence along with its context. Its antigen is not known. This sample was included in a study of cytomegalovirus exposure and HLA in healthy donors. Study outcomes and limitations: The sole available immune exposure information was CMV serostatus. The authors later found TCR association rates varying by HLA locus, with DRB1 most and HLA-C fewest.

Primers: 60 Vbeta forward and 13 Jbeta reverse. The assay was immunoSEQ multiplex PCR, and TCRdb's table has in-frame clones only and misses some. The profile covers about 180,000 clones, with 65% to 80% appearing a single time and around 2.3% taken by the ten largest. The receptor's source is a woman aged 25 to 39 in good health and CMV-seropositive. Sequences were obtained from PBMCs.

The CDR3 is CASSYVGSPLHF. The CDR3 DNA reads as TGTGCCAGCAGTTACGTGGGCTCACCCCTCCACTTT. The J gene is TRBJ1-6, the V gene TRBV6-6, with no clear D. The CDR3 has 12 amino acids. Germline V gene data show CDR1 as MNHNY and CDR2 as SVGAGI (reference sequence). Deletions cut 2 bases from V and 10 bases from J, with 6 bases between.